This T cell receptor (beta chain) was profiled in a study of blood T cells in healthy people across ages. Germline CDR1 DFQATT, CDR2 SNEGSKA (reference sequence). CDR3 length: 13 residues. Trimming left V 5 bases short and J 4 bases short, with 15 bases between. Remarks on this clonotype: Its antigen is not known.

Sample-barcoded 5' priming and a J-beta primer mix drove a second PCR of roughly 7 to 11 cycles. One entry per CDR3 protein results from TCRdb running MiXCR on the 5' RACE reads. The sample has about 670,000 distinct CDR3 sequences, roughly 43% seen once. Notes on the study in general: The donors' CMV status was not determined, possibly confounding changes in expanded clonotypes. Comparison with aged donors showed that long-lived donors had more naive CD4+ cells and higher diversity.

Researchers report isolating at least 6 million PBMCs per sample. This clonotype was sampled from a man older than 75 in good health. The sample taken for sequencing was blood. This chain joins TRBV20-1 and TRBJ2-7; perhaps TRBD1 as D (5 bases). The CDR3 here is CSAPHSQGYEQYF. The CDR3 nucleotides are TGCAGTGCTCCGCACAGTCAGGGTTACGAGCAGTACTTC.